Below are 24 T cell receptor beta chains sequenced from a single sample in a study of blood T cell repertoires in COVID-19. The method was immunoSEQ multiplex PCR; TCRdb's version includes in-frame clones alone and lacks a portion of them. The sample lists around 67,000 clones, 85% to 90% occurring once. The sequencing sample was made of peripheral blood. All receptors derive from a man aged 50 to 60 with active COVID-19.

This chain links TRBV18 with TRBJ1-2; TRBD1 aligns across 9 bases. The CDR3 covers 15 residues. Germline V lookup: CDR1 KGHSH, CDR2 LQKENI. V dropped 5 bases and J dropped 0; count of bases not matched to a gene: 4. This chain's CDR3 is CASSTDRGSNYGYTF. The CDR3 DNA is TGTGCCAGCTCAACCGACAGGGGGTCTAACTATGGCTACACCTTC.

This sequence joins TRBV7-2 and TRBJ2-5; 9 bases line up with TRBD1. The CDR3 runs 14 residues. The junction had 9 bases not matched to a gene; V was cut back by 6 bases and J by 7 bases. Per the germline V gene, CDR1 is SGHTA and CDR2 is FQGNSA. The CDR3 DNA is TGTGCCAGCAGAAAGACAGGGGGTGAAGGGACCCAGTACTTC. It specifies CASRKTGGEGTQYF.

This clone was seen at least ten times. The chain couples TRBV28 to TRBJ2-1, with 7 positions matching TRBD1. This CDR3 has 15 amino acids. The germline V gene has CDR1 MDHEN and CDR2 SYDVKM. Trimming took 2 bases from V and 9 from J; bases not matched to a gene: 10. The CDR3 region has the DNA TGTGCCAGCAGTTTAATACAGGGGTATGGTTTTGAGCAGTTCTTC. This translates into CASSLIQGYGFEQFF.

The V gene is TRBV24-1, the J gene TRBJ2-2; TRBD1 is a possible D gene (5 bases). CDR1 is KGHDR, CDR2 SFDVKD, per germline. V lost 4 bases and J lost 4, with 12 bases in between. The CDR3 totals 15 residues. CDR3 sequence reads: CATSDPRQSTGELFF. The CDR3 nucleotides read TGTGCCACCAGTGACCCAAGACAGTCCACCGGGGAGCTGTTTTTT.

The V gene is TRBV7-3, the J gene TRBJ2-1; 9 nucleotides match TRBD1. The CDR3 is 14 residues long. Trimming cost V 5 bases and J 7 bases; bases outside gene matches: 6. Germline loops: CDR1 SGHTA, CDR2 FQGTGA. For the CDR3, the DNA is TGTGCCAGCAGCCGTACCGGGACAGGGAATGAGCAGTTCTTC. This codes for CASSRTGTGNEQFF. The full variable domain, its missing parts supplied by reference TRBV7-3 and TRBJ2-1, is GAGVSQTPSNKVTEKGKYVELRCDPISGHTALYWYRQSLGQGPEFLIYFQGTGAADDSGLPNDRFFAVRPEGSVSTLKIQRTERGDSAVYLCASSRTGTGNEQFFGPGTRLTVL.

V and J are TRBV6-5 and TRBJ2-7, with a possible D match to TRBD2 (5 bases). V was cut by 2 bases and J by 7 bases, with 18 bases left in between. This CDR3 has 15 residues. CDR1 and CDR2 from the germline V gene are MNHEY and SVGAGI. The CDR3 sequence is CASSYTLTASGEQYF. CDR3 bases: TGTGCCAGCAGTTACACCCTGACGGCTTCGGGGGAGCAGTACTTC.

The rearrangement uses TRBV29-1 and TRBJ2-2, with a tentative D call TRBD2 (6 bases). Germline assignment: CDR1 SQVTM and CDR2 ANQGSEA. V was trimmed by 5 bases and J by 6 bases, leaving 16 bases between them. There are 14 residues in the CDR3. CDR3: CSVKTGTYPGELFF. CDR3 DNA sequence: TGCAGCGTTAAAACCGGGACTTATCCCGGGGAGCTGTTTTTT.

The J gene is TRBJ2-1, the V gene TRBV4-3, with 10 nucleotides matching TRBD2. This CDR3 has 14 residues. V lost 2 bases, J lost 13 bases, and 8 bases stayed unmatched. CDR1 is LGHNA, CDR2 YSLEER, per germline. In DNA, the CDR3 is TGCGCCAGCAGCCAAAAACTAGCGGGGCCATTCCAGTTCTTC. Protein product: CASSQKLAGPFQFF.

The chain links TRBV11-3 to TRBJ2-7; 8 bases align to TRBD2. CDR1 is SGHNT, CDR2 YENEEA, per germline. This CDR3 comprises 19 residues. V lost 0 bases, J lost 2 bases, and 15 bases stayed unmatched. CDR3 amino acids: CASSLDAFSGTGGPYEQYF. The CDR3 DNA sequence: TGTGCCAGCAGCTTAGATGCATTTTCGGGGACGGGAGGGCCCTACGAGCAGTACTTC.

This clone showed up just a few times. The gene calls are TRBV4-3 and TRBJ1-1; 7 positions match TRBD1. The V gene end was trimmed by 1 base and the J gene end by 5 bases; junction bases not matched to a gene: 4. In germline, CDR1 is LGHNA, CDR2 YSLEER. The CDR3 consists of 14 residues. The CDR3 coding sequence is TGCGCCAGCAGCCAAGCAAACAGGGGTACTGAAGCTTTCTTT. Encoded protein: CASSQANRGTEAFF.

The chain recombines TRBV5-1 with TRBJ1-3; 8 bases line up with TRBD1. Germline CDR1 SGHRS, CDR2 YFSETQ. There are 16 residues in the CDR3. The V gene end was trimmed by 4 bases and the J gene end by 0 bases; junction bases not matched to a gene: 6. CDR3 in amino acids: CASSRGQVLSGNTIYF. The DNA of the CDR3 is TGCGCCAGCAGCAGGGGACAGGTCCTCTCTGGAAACACCATATATTTT.

Only one count was recorded for this clone. V gene TRBV24-1 combines with J gene TRBJ1-2; TRBD1 matches 7 bases. The CDR3 runs to 14 residues. CDR1 is KGHDR and CDR2 is SFDVKD in the germline V gene. The J segment lost 3 bases and the V segment lost 3 bases, leaving 3 bases of the junction unmatched. CDR3 amino acids: CATSDRGQDYGYTF. The CDR3 coding sequence is TGTGCCACCAGTGATCGTGGACAGGACTATGGCTACACCTTC.

This sequence joins TRBV6-5 and TRBJ1-5, with D maybe TRBD1 (6 bases). This CDR3 contains 14 residues. Germline values: CDR1 MNHEY, CDR2 SVGAGI. V lost 5 bases and J lost 5, with 13 bases in between. CDR3 sequence (DNA): TGTGCCAGCAGTACACGGACAGTACATCAGCCCCAGCATTTT. Protein product: CASSTRTVHQPQHF.

The rearrangement uses TRBV6-2 or TRBV6-3 and TRBJ2-7, with D unclear. V lost 2 bases, J lost 6 bases, and 11 bases lay in between. The CDR3 runs to 13 residues. Germline CDR1 and CDR2: MNHEY and SVGEGT. This CDR3 is CASSYPGYSEQYF. The CDR3 region has the DNA TGTGCCAGCAGTTACCCCGGGTACTCCGAGCAGTACTTC.

The rearrangement links TRBV4-1 to TRBJ2-5, with TRBD2 identical over 7 bases. Germline V lookup: CDR1 MGHRA, CDR2 YSYEKL. V was clipped by 1 base and J by 2 bases; unmatched bases: 4. The CDR3 totals 15 residues. The CDR3 reads CASSQVLANQETQYF. The CDR3 bases are TGCGCCAGCAGCCAAGTACTAGCGAATCAAGAGACCCAGTACTTC.

The V call is TRBV15, the J call TRBJ1-2, with 8 positions matching TRBD1. The V segment lost 5 bases and the J segment 8 bases; nucleotides outside the gene matches: 10. Germline assignment: CDR1 LNHNV and CDR2 YYDKDF (reference sequence). The CDR3 spans 14 residues. CDR3 region: CATSRQGSEEGYTF. CDR3 coding DNA: TGTGCCACCAGCCGACAGGGGTCGGAGGAGGGCTACACCTTC.

Here the CDR3 DNA reads TGCGCCAGCAGCCTCCTTGGGCATCCGAACACTGAAGCTTTCTTT. Translated, it gives CASSLLGHPNTEAFF. The chain joins TRBV5-1 to TRBJ1-1; D is unclear. CDR3 size: 15 residues. Germline lookup yields CDR1 SGHRS and CDR2 YFSETQ. The germline V and J ends were trimmed by 4 bases and 1 base, with 14 bases remaining between them.

V usage is TRBV7-9 and J usage is TRBJ1-1, with 12 bases identical to TRBD1. The CDR3 totals 16 residues. With V trimmed by 5 bases and J by 1 base, 5 bases remained unmatched. CDR1 and CDR2 (germline): SEHNR, FQNEAQ (reference sequence). DNA for the CDR3: TGTGCCAGCAGCACCGGGACAGGGGGCTGGAACACTGAAGCTTTCTTT. It encodes CASSTGTGGWNTEAFF.

This chain joins TRBV27 and TRBJ2-2; 12 bases are shared with TRBD2. Germline-derived CDR1 and CDR2 are MNHEY and SMNVEV (reference sequence). V shed 2 bases and J 7 bases; nucleotides not matched to a gene: 8. The CDR3 runs 17 residues. CDR3 nucleotides: TGTGCCAGCAGTTTACGTCTAGCGGGAGGGCTGGGCGGGGAGCTGTTTTTT. This translates into CASSLRLAGGLGGELFF.

V gene TRBV11-2 combines with J gene TRBJ1-1; 12 bases are shared with TRBD1. Germline values: CDR1 SGHAT, CDR2 FQNNGV. The junction had 7 bases not matched to a gene; V was cut back by 5 bases and J by 6 bases. The CDR3 consists of 15 residues. This chain's CDR3 is CASSGGQGAISEAFF. Here the CDR3 DNA reads TGTGCCAGCAGCGGGGGACAGGGGGCAATATCTGAAGCTTTCTTT.

This chain uses TRBV15 with TRBJ1-2, with D possibly matching TRBD1 (6 bases). The germline V gene encodes CDR1 LNHNV and CDR2 YYDKDF (reference sequence). With 6 bases removed from V and 8 bases from J, the gap between germline ends came to 19 bases. The CDR3 has 14 amino acids. CDR3 sequence reads: CATSRTGTTRGYTF. In nucleotides, the CDR3 is TGTGCCACCAGTAGAACCGGGACAACCAGGGGCTACACCTTC.

The chain uses TRBV20-1 and TRBJ1-1; D ambiguous. V was cut by 3 bases and J by 7 bases, with 15 bases left in between. This CDR3 has 13 amino acids. Germline lookup yields CDR1 DFQATT and CDR2 SNEGSKA (reference sequence). As DNA, the CDR3 is TGCAGTGCTAGTTTCGGGTTTCGAGGTGAAGCTTTCTTT. Residues: CSASFGFRGEAFF.

This clone was seen only a few times. The chain links TRBV4-3 to TRBJ2-1; 16 bases agree with TRBD2. Trimming took 0 bases from V and 9 from J; bases not matched to a gene: 8. In germline, CDR1 is LGHNA, CDR2 YSLEER. The CDR3 has 18 amino acids. CDR3 in amino acids: CASSQERGTSGRASEQFF. The CDR3 DNA is TGCGCCAGCAGCCAAGAACGTGGGACTAGCGGGAGGGCCTCTGAGCAGTTCTTC.

The chain recombines TRBV11-3 with TRBJ1-1; possible D gene TRBD1, 6 bases. CDR3 size: 14 residues. Trimming took off 6 bases at V and 5 bases at J, with 16 bases between the two ends. Per germline, CDR1 SGHNT and CDR2 YENEEA. The CDR3 reads CASSSQTGHTEAFF. Written as DNA, the CDR3 is TGTGCCAGCAGTTCCCAGACAGGACATACTGAAGCTTTCTTT.